The clone carrying this TCR beta chain was found many times. The antigen is undetermined. This record comes from a study of T cell repertoires in cytomegalovirus infection. Study overall: CMV epitopes, recently identified HLA-C-restricted and well-studied HLA-B-restricted, were used. Indicated by public TCR beta signatures were CMV infection and matching HLA type.

TCRdb passed the reads through MiXCR, listing each CDR3 protein once. The sample consists of roughly 860,000 distinct CDR3 sequences, 30% to 35% of them appearing once. CDR1 and CDR2 from the germline V gene are LNHDA and SQIVND (reference sequence). V lost 0 bases, J lost 10 bases, and 15 bases lay in between. CDR3 length: 14 amino acids. This chain uses TRBV19 with TRBJ1-1, with D perhaps matching TRBD1 (5 bases). Sequencing used cultured CD8+ T cells from PBMCs, obtained from culture after CMV antigen stimulation. This clonotype was obtained from a human donor in good health (CMV status not recorded). Some clones in this sample may be carry-over from other donors' samples. For the CDR3, the DNA is TGTGCCAGTAGTATAGATCAGGGCCACCTGGGAGCTTTCTTT. This translates into CASSIDQGHLGAFF.